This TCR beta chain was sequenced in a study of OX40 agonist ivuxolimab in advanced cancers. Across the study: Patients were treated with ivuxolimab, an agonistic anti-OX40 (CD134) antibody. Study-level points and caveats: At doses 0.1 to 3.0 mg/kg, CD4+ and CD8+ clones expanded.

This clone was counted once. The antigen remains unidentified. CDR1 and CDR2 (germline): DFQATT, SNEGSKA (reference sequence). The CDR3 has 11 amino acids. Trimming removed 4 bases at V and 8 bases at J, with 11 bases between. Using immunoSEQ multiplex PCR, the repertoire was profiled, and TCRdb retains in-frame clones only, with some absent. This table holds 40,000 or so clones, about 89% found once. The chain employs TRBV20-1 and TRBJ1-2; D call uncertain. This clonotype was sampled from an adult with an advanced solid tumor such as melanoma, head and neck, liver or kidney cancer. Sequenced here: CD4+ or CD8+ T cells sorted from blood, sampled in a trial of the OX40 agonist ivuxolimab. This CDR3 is CSATITEGYTF. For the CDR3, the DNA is TGCAGTGCTACCATTACTGAGGGCTACACCTTC.